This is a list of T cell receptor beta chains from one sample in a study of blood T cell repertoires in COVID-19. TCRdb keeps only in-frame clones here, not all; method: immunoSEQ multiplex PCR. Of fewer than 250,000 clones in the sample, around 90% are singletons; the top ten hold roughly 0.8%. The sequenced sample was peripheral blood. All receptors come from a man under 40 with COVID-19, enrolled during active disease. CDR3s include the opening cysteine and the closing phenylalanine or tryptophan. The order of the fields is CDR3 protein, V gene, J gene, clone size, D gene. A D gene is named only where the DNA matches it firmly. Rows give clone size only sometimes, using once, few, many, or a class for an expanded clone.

cdr3_aa: CASSLGGGTTEAFF
v_call: TRBV5-4
j_call: TRBJ1-1
clone_size: .
d_call: .

cdr3_aa: CSASWRASETQYF
v_call: TRBV20-1
j_call: TRBJ2-5
clone_size: .
d_call: .

cdr3_aa: CSWGDTGGKLFF
v_call: TRBV2
j_call: TRBJ1-4
clone_size: .
d_call: .

cdr3_aa: CASSERGNSCAFF
v_call: TRBV6-1
j_call: TRBJ1-1
clone_size: .
d_call: .

cdr3_aa: CASSERVNYGYTF
v_call: TRBV10-2
j_call: TRBJ1-2
clone_size: .
d_call: .

cdr3_aa: CASSPLASDTQYF
v_call: TRBV6-6
j_call: TRBJ2-3
clone_size: .
d_call: .

cdr3_aa: CASSPMGATTEAFF
v_call: TRBV18
j_call: TRBJ1-1
clone_size: .
d_call: .

cdr3_aa: CASSIGQGTDTQYF
v_call: TRBV5-1
j_call: TRBJ2-3
clone_size: .
d_call: TRBD1

cdr3_aa: CASSMYREMNTEAFF
v_call: TRBV4-2
j_call: TRBJ1-1
clone_size: .
d_call: .

cdr3_aa: CASSIDPGAAGSPLHF
v_call: TRBV19
j_call: TRBJ1-6
clone_size: once
d_call: .

cdr3_aa: CASSESDTGDGYTF
v_call: TRBV10-2
j_call: TRBJ1-2
clone_size: few
d_call: .

cdr3_aa: CATSLGGTGNEKLFF
v_call: TRBV7-9
j_call: TRBJ1-4
clone_size: .
d_call: .

cdr3_aa: CASSPDRWGDGYTF
v_call: TRBV5-6
j_call: TRBJ1-2
clone_size: .
d_call: .

cdr3_aa: CASIASQGRGEQYF
v_call: TRBV6-5
j_call: TRBJ2-7
clone_size: once
d_call: .

cdr3_aa: CASSGLRQGRRDQPQHF
v_call: TRBV6-1
j_call: TRBJ1-5
clone_size: .
d_call: TRBD1

cdr3_aa: CASSLSDSADTQYF
v_call: TRBV27
j_call: TRBJ2-3
clone_size: .
d_call: .

cdr3_aa: CASRPPFGVPFF
v_call: TRBV6-5
j_call: TRBJ2-1
clone_size: .
d_call: .

cdr3_aa: CASSSRSVAGSSYNEQFF
v_call: TRBV4-2
j_call: TRBJ2-1
clone_size: .
d_call: TRBD2

cdr3_aa: CASSDQQGGTEAFF
v_call: TRBV6-1
j_call: TRBJ1-1
clone_size: .
d_call: TRBD1

cdr3_aa: CASSYLRGTGNTIYF
v_call: TRBV6-5
j_call: TRBJ1-3
clone_size: .
d_call: .

cdr3_aa: CASSPEQSYNSPLHF
v_call: TRBV27
j_call: TRBJ1-6
clone_size: .
d_call: .

cdr3_aa: CASSATDRVNTEAFF
v_call: TRBV18
j_call: TRBJ1-1
clone_size: .
d_call: TRBD1

cdr3_aa: CASSSPGFHGYTF
v_call: TRBV7-9
j_call: TRBJ1-2
clone_size: .
d_call: .

cdr3_aa: CASSAKGGQGAYNEQFF
v_call: TRBV6-1
j_call: TRBJ2-1
clone_size: .
d_call: TRBD1

cdr3_aa: CASSFRTDRNTEAFF
v_call: TRBV7-9
j_call: TRBJ1-1
clone_size: .
d_call: .

cdr3_aa: CASSLDRSYNSPLHF
v_call: TRBV5-4
j_call: TRBJ1-6
clone_size: .
d_call: .

cdr3_aa: CASSSPTGGAGANVLTF
v_call: TRBV28
j_call: TRBJ2-6
clone_size: few
d_call: TRBD1

cdr3_aa: CASSESSGNTIYF
v_call: TRBV25-1
j_call: TRBJ1-3
clone_size: once
d_call: .

cdr3_aa: CASSSYQGYGTEAFF
v_call: TRBV6-5
j_call: TRBJ1-1
clone_size: .
d_call: .

cdr3_aa: CASSFPGKSYNEQFF
v_call: TRBV7-2
j_call: TRBJ2-1
clone_size: .
d_call: .

cdr3_aa: CASSQQGRNQPQHF
v_call: TRBV6-5
j_call: TRBJ1-5
clone_size: once
d_call: TRBD1

cdr3_aa: CASSLSSAEAFF
v_call: TRBV19
j_call: TRBJ1-1
clone_size: .
d_call: .

cdr3_aa: CSADINYGYTF
v_call: TRBV20-1
j_call: TRBJ1-2
clone_size: .
d_call: .

cdr3_aa: CASSEPSGVPTDTQYF
v_call: TRBV2
j_call: TRBJ2-3
clone_size: .
d_call: TRBD2

cdr3_aa: CSVDSGQGASLGGYTF
v_call: TRBV29-1
j_call: TRBJ1-2
clone_size: .
d_call: TRBD1

cdr3_aa: CASSQAHNSGNTIYF
v_call: TRBV4-1
j_call: TRBJ1-3
clone_size: .
d_call: .

cdr3_aa: CASSTGQGLGETQYF
v_call: TRBV18
j_call: TRBJ2-5
clone_size: .
d_call: TRBD1

cdr3_aa: CASSLWTDTGELFF
v_call: TRBV5-4
j_call: TRBJ2-2
clone_size: .
d_call: .

cdr3_aa: CASGLTPGTKNTEAFF
v_call: TRBV12-5
j_call: TRBJ1-1
clone_size: .
d_call: .

cdr3_aa: CSAQRPEAFF
v_call: TRBV20-1
j_call: TRBJ1-1
clone_size: .
d_call: .

cdr3_aa: CASSPSGQGGSPLHF
v_call: TRBV18
j_call: TRBJ1-6
clone_size: .
d_call: TRBD1

cdr3_aa: CASSLGANTEAFF
v_call: TRBV5-1
j_call: TRBJ1-1
clone_size: .
d_call: .

cdr3_aa: CASSHSGGAVYEQYF
v_call: TRBV7-2
j_call: TRBJ2-7
clone_size: .
d_call: TRBD2

cdr3_aa: CASSSPGQPYGYTF
v_call: TRBV5-6
j_call: TRBJ1-2
clone_size: .
d_call: TRBD1

cdr3_aa: CASSLRLRQTNYGYTF
v_call: TRBV5-4
j_call: TRBJ1-2
clone_size: .
d_call: .

cdr3_aa: CASGLQGPYEQYF
v_call: TRBV28
j_call: TRBJ2-7
clone_size: .
d_call: .

cdr3_aa: CASSLDSGYEQYF
v_call: TRBV5-4
j_call: TRBJ2-7
clone_size: once
d_call: .

cdr3_aa: CASSDSSGTLYF
v_call: TRBV6-4
j_call: TRBJ1-3
clone_size: .
d_call: .

cdr3_aa: CASSYPGQGNTEAFF
v_call: TRBV6-5
j_call: TRBJ1-1
clone_size: .
d_call: TRBD1

cdr3_aa: CASSETEYGYTF
v_call: TRBV2
j_call: TRBJ1-2
clone_size: .
d_call: .

cdr3_aa: CASSQYTEETQYF
v_call: TRBV18
j_call: TRBJ2-5
clone_size: .
d_call: .

cdr3_aa: CASSFGTGGFQPQHF
v_call: TRBV7-2
j_call: TRBJ1-5
clone_size: .
d_call: TRBD1

cdr3_aa: CASSHSNFRRTGANNSPLHF
v_call: TRBV4-1
j_call: TRBJ1-6
clone_size: .
d_call: TRBD1

cdr3_aa: CASSLGLAGGPIGELFF
v_call: TRBV9
j_call: TRBJ2-2
clone_size: .
d_call: TRBD2

cdr3_aa: CASSNGRRGFTDTQYF
v_call: TRBV7-2
j_call: TRBJ2-3
clone_size: .
d_call: TRBD2